A selection of T cell receptor beta chains follows, all from one sample in a study of metastatic and nonmetastatic thyroid tumors. TCRdb re-clonotyped the PCR reads via MiXCR. The sample holds 39,000 or so clones, approximately 20% seen once. Sequenced material: blood. These receptors were collected from a female donor with papillary thyroid cancer or a benign thyroid nodule (not recorded which). Some clones in this sample may be carry-over from other donors' samples. The conserved cysteine and the conserved F or W are not part of the CDR3 here.

J gene: TRBJ2-3; CDR3 length: 14; V gene: TRBV7-8; CDR3 protein: ASSSSILAGGSTQY
J gene: TRBJ1-3; CDR3 length: 12; V gene: TRBV10-2; CDR3 protein: ASNQGGSGNTIY
J gene: TRBJ1-2; CDR3 length: 13; V gene: TRBV2; CDR3 protein: ASSCGTGGNYGYT
J gene: TRBJ2-3; CDR3 length: 11; V gene: TRBV15; CDR3 protein: ATSRDKADTQY
J gene: TRBJ2-1; CDR3 length: 10; V gene: TRBV7-2; CDR3 protein: ASSPMSNEQF
J gene: TRBJ2-3; CDR3 length: 10; V gene: TRBV7-2; CDR3 protein: ASSAYTDTQY
J gene: TRBJ2-3; CDR3 length: 14; V gene: TRBV11-1; CDR3 protein: ASSDPLAGVPNTQY